One and the same sample provided the 30 T cell receptor beta chains below, sequenced in a study of blood T cell repertoires in COVID-19 (dated by TCRdb to 2018 to 2021). The library was prepared using the immunoSEQ multiplex PCR assay. Entries here come from immuneACCESS through TCRdb and include only in-frame sequences with V and J called. Some clones fail to appear in such tables; in the studies checked, an unresolved V gene covers under half of the shortfall, and the cause of the remainder is unknown. This sample holds 200,000 to 250,000 clones; less than 85% were observed only once. Roughly 7.6% of the sample is held by the ten biggest clonotypes. Input material: peripheral blood. These receptors were collected from a woman older than 75 with COVID-19, enrolled during active disease.

The V gene is TRBV7-9, the J gene TRBJ1-6, with unresolved D. Per germline, CDR1 SEHNR and CDR2 FQNEAQ (reference sequence). The CDR3 has 13 residues. V lost 1 base to trimming and J lost 8 bases, with 6 bases between them. The CDR3 bases are TGTGCCAGCAGCTTAGTTTCGGATTCACCCCTCCACTTT. Amino acids: CASSLVSDSPLHF.

In this sample, this clone turned up a few times. V gene TRBV18 combines with J gene TRBJ1-5, with TRBD1 as a possible D gene (5 bases). The CDR3 spans 15 residues. The V end lost 2 bases, the J end lost 7 bases, and 15 bases lay between the germline ends. Germline CDR1 reads KGHSH; CDR2 reads LQKENI. The CDR3 reads CASSPSAGRGQPQHF. CDR3 in DNA: TGTGCCAGCTCACCAAGTGCAGGGCGGGGACAGCCCCAGCATTTT.

The rearrangement links TRBV6-5 to TRBJ1-1; D may be TRBD1 (5 bases). V lost 8 bases and J 5 bases, leaving 6 bases between the germline ends. CDR1 and CDR2 from the germline V gene are MNHEY and SVGAGI. This CDR3 comprises 10 residues. The CDR3 here is CASGGTEAFF. The DNA for the CDR3 is TGTGCCAGCGGGGGGACTGAAGCTTTCTTT.

The gene calls are TRBV28 and TRBJ1-4; tentative D call: TRBD1 (5 bases). This CDR3 has 15 amino acids. The germline gives CDR1 MDHEN, CDR2 SYDVKM. Trimming took off 2 bases at V and 0 bases at J, with 7 bases between the two ends. CDR3 sequence (DNA): TGTGCCAGCAGTTTAATGGGGCCAACTAATGAAAAACTGTTTTTT. Protein: CASSLMGPTNEKLFF.

The chain couples TRBV5-1 to TRBJ1-4, with a possible D match to TRBD1 (5 bases). The CDR3 has 15 amino acids. Germline lookup yields CDR1 SGHRS and CDR2 YFSETQ. V was cut by 3 bases and J by 0 bases, with 9 bases left in between. The DNA of the CDR3 is TGCGCCAGCAGCTGGACACCAGCAACTAATGAAAAACTGTTTTTT. It specifies CASSWTPATNEKLFF.

The table lists this clone with a few counts. This chain links TRBV11-3 with TRBJ2-1; D is uncertain. The CDR3 has 14 residues. Per germline, CDR1 SGHNT and CDR2 YENEEA. Trimming removed 1 base at V and 4 bases at J, with 8 bases between. The chain's CDR3 is CASSLGSRYNEQFF. The CDR3 DNA sequence: TGTGCCAGCAGCTTAGGATCCAGGTACAATGAGCAGTTCTTC.

At least ten counts were recorded for this clone. Other DNA sequences in the same sample also yield this CDR3. The V call is TRBV18, the J call TRBJ2-3, with 12 bases that match TRBD2. This CDR3 is built from 15 residues. Germline values: CDR1 KGHSH, CDR2 LQKENI. Trimming cost V 2 bases and J 3 bases; bases outside gene matches: 0. CDR3 coding DNA: TGTGCCAGCTCACCAGGACTAGCGGGGACAGATACGCAGTATTTT. Translation gives CASSPGLAGTDTQYF.

This clone occurred once. The rearrangement uses TRBV27 and TRBJ1-5; D is uncertain. Germline V CDR1 and CDR2: MNHEY, SMNVEV (reference sequence). Deletions cut 4 bases from V and 7 bases from J, with 14 bases between. CDR3 length equals 14 residues. CDR3 sequence (DNA): TGTGCCAGCAGTTCCGGACTTTTAGCCCAGCCCCAGCATTTT. Translating gives CASSSGLLAQPQHF.

This clone occurred a few times. The CDR3 DNA follows: TGTGCCAGCAGCCAAGGCTACACCTTC. Its protein product is CASSQGYTF. This chain uses TRBV7-2 with TRBJ1-2; no clear D. Trimming removed 5 bases from V and 8 bases from J, with 3 bases in between. CDR3 length equals 9 residues. The germline V gene encodes CDR1 SGHTA and CDR2 FQGNSA. The entire variable domain, with the rest obtained from reference TRBV7-2 and TRBJ1-2, is as follows: GAGVSQSPSNKVTEKGKDVELRCDPISGHTALYWYRQSLGQGLEFLIYFQGNSAPDKSGLPSDRFSAERTGGSVSTLTIQRTQQEDSAVYLCASSQGYTFGSGTRLTVV.

V and J are TRBV18 and TRBJ1-1; TRBD1 aligns across 9 bases. J lost 4 bases, V lost 3 bases, and 12 bases had no gene match. CDR3 length: 17 amino acids. Germline V CDR1 and CDR2: KGHSH, LQKENI. The CDR3 loop is CASSPTGGGSYGTEAFF. Here the CDR3 DNA reads TGTGCCAGCTCACCTACAGGGGGCGGATCTTACGGCACTGAAGCTTTCTTT.

The V gene is TRBV5-4, the J gene TRBJ1-2; perhaps TRBD1 as D (6 bases). The CDR3 is 16 amino acids. Trimming shortened V by 4 bases and J by 4 bases, and 20 bases separated the two germline ends. Looked up from germline, CDR1 is SGHNT and CDR2 is YYREEE (reference sequence). The CDR3 nucleotides read TGTGCCAGCAGCCGGCAGGGGATAGGTGCGGGCTATGGCTACACCTTC. Protein: CASSRQGIGAGYGYTF.

This clone was seen just once. This chain uses TRBV7-9 with TRBJ2-1, with 9 bases matching TRBD2. V was pared by 3 bases and J by 7 bases, with 7 bases of the junction left unmatched. The CDR3 is 15 amino acids. The V gene's germline CDR1 is SEHNR and CDR2 FQNEAQ (reference sequence). CDR3 loop: CASSLGLALGNEQFF. The CDR3, as DNA: TGTGCCAGCAGCTTGGGACTAGCCCTTGGGAATGAGCAGTTCTTC.

Concerning this clone: The junction does not match germline at one end; this may be a read error. The J gene is TRBJ2-3, the V gene TRBV7-7, with 13 bases fitting TRBD2. The CDR3 contains 16 residues. The V gene's germline CDR1 is SSHAT and CDR2 FNYEAQ (reference sequence). CDR3 nucleotide sequence: TGTGCTAGCAGCTTAGGACTAGCGGGGGTCACAGATACGCAGTATTTT. Protein sequence: CASSLGLAGVTDTQYF.

This clone has more than one count but fewer than ten. This rearrangement joins TRBV3-1 (or the pseudogene TRBV3-2) to TRBJ2-5; the D is unclear. Germline V gives CDR1 LGHDT, CDR2 YNNKEL (reference sequence). The V end was cut by 6 bases, the J end by 4 bases, with 9 bases between. This CDR3 is 12 amino acids long. CDR3 bases: TGTGCCAGCAGTGCACTTGGAGAGACCCAGTACTTC. It yields the protein CASSALGETQYF.

The V and J genes are TRBV4-1 and TRBJ1-3; 7 nucleotides line up with TRBD1. V shed 4 bases, J shed 1 base, and the junction held 7 bases outside the gene matches. The CDR3 extends over 16 amino acids. Germline-derived CDR1 and CDR2 are MGHRA and YSYEKL. The CDR3 DNA is TGCGCCAGCAGCCTCTCTTTGACAGGGTCTGGAAACACCATATATTTT. This gives the protein CASSLSLTGSGNTIYF.

Details on this clone: At the DNA level, this CDR3 is encoded by other sequences in the same sample as well. The V call is TRBV28, the J call TRBJ2-7; 9 bases match TRBD2. V lost 6 bases, J lost 2 bases, and 5 bases stayed unmatched. Germline V CDR1 and CDR2: MDHEN, SYDVKM. This CDR3 has 14 residues. The CDR3 spells CASSLLAGTYEQYF. The CDR3 bases are TGTGCCAGCAGCTTACTAGCGGGTACCTACGAGCAGTACTTC.

In DNA form, the CDR3 reads TGTGCCAGCAGCACAGGGCCCTATGGCTACACCTTC. Its translation is CASSTGPYGYTF. This chain uses TRBV12-3 or TRBV12-4 with TRBJ1-2; the D gene is possibly TRBD1 (6 bases). V lost 6 bases and J 4 bases, leaving 9 bases between the germline ends. This CDR3 has 12 amino acids.

This chain joins TRBV5-6 and TRBJ1-2; possibly TRBD1 for D (6 bases). V was shortened by 0 bases and J by 2 bases, with 11 bases between the two germline ends. This CDR3 comprises 15 residues. The germline V gene encodes CDR1 SGHDT and CDR2 YYEEEE. CDR3 in amino acids: CASSLEARGNYGYTF. CDR3 coding DNA: TGTGCCAGCAGCTTGGAGGCCAGGGGCAACTATGGCTACACCTTC.

J is TRBJ1-1 and V is TRBV3-1 (or the pseudogene TRBV3-2), with D unclear. The V end was cut by 5 bases, the J end by 8 bases, with 12 bases between. Germline V gives CDR1 LGHDT, CDR2 YNNKEL (reference sequence). The CDR3 is 12 amino acids. The CDR3 coding sequence is TGTGCCAGCAGCGCATCCTCTACCGAAGCTTTCTTT. This sequence encodes CASSASSTEAFF.

V is TRBV25-1 and J is TRBJ1-3; D may be TRBD1 (5 bases). CDR3 size: 17 residues. The V and J ends lost 4 bases and 2 bases respectively, with 18 bases between them. Looked up from germline, CDR1 is MGHDK and CDR2 is SYGVNS. CDR3 sequence: CASSGGWGGEAGNTIYF. The CDR3 nucleotides are TGTGCCAGCAGTGGGGGCTGGGGGGGAGAAGCTGGAAACACCATATATTTT.

The chain is built from TRBV5-1 and TRBJ1-1; weak D call: TRBD1 (5 bases). V dropped 7 bases and J dropped 1 base, with 17 bases sitting between them. This CDR3 has 15 amino acids. Germline V lookup: CDR1 SGHRS, CDR2 YFSETQ. The CDR3 is CASSLNGGENTEAFF. The CDR3 nucleotides read TGCGCCAGCTCCCTCAACGGGGGGGAGAACACTGAAGCTTTCTTT.

The chain uses TRBV5-5 and TRBJ2-2, with TRBD2 identical over 9 bases. This CDR3 contains 13 residues. CDR1 is SGHKS, CDR2 YYEKEE, per germline (reference sequence). CDR3 coding DNA: TGTGCAGTCAGTAGCGGGGGCACCGGGGAGCTGTTTTTT. The encoded protein is CAVSSGGTGELFF.

The chain has TRBV5-1 and TRBJ2-5; TRBD2 matches at 9 bases. The CDR3 runs 16 residues. The J segment lost 5 bases and the V segment lost 0 bases, leaving 8 bases of the junction unmatched. The germline V gene encodes CDR1 SGHRS and CDR2 YFSETQ. The CDR3 protein is CASSLALAGKAETQYF. The CDR3 DNA reads as TGCGCCAGCAGCTTGGCCCTAGCGGGAAAGGCGGAGACCCAGTACTTC.

V and J are TRBV21-1 and TRBJ1-1; the D call TRBD1 from the table was never checked on the DNA. TRBV21-1 counts as a pseudogene. The CDR3 is 15 residues long. The CDR3 here is CASSLTGTGFTEAFF. The CDR3 DNA sequence: TGTGCCAGCAGCCTAACCGGGACAGGGTTCACTGAAGCTTTCTTT.

This chain connects TRBV28 to TRBJ1-2, with D possibly TRBD1 on 5 matching bases. The CDR3 consists of 14 residues. Germline-derived CDR1 and CDR2 are MDHEN and SYDVKM. The V and J ends lost 5 bases and 11 bases respectively, with 21 bases between them. The CDR3 DNA reads as TGTGCCAGCAGTCCCCCCGGATCACCCACAGGTTACACCTTC. Residues: CASSPPGSPTGYTF.

The chain recombines TRBV5-1 with TRBJ1-1, with a possible D match to TRBD1 (6 bases). Trimming removed 3 bases at V and 1 base at J, with 10 bases between. Germline CDR1 SGHRS, CDR2 YFSETQ. The CDR3 has 14 amino acids. CDR3 loop: CASSSGGANTEAFF. CDR3 coding DNA: TGCGCCAGCAGCTCGGGGGGGGCGAACACTGAAGCTTTCTTT.

The rearrangement uses TRBV9 and TRBJ2-1, with a tentative D call TRBD2 (6 bases). The CDR3 extends over 15 amino acids. Trimming left V 6 bases short and J 1 base short, with 14 bases between. CDR1 and CDR2 from the germline V gene are SGDLS and YYNGEE. In DNA form, the CDR3 reads TGTGCCAGCAACCTTGCCGGGACTTCCTACAATGAGCAGTTCTTC. It is translated as CASNLAGTSYNEQFF.

The chain carries TRBV5-1 and TRBJ1-5; the D gene is possibly TRBD1 (5 bases). The germline gives CDR1 SGHRS, CDR2 YFSETQ. Trimming stripped 3 bases from V and 2 bases from J, with 9 bases between. The CDR3 spans 14 residues. CDR3 sequence reads: CASSYWGGNQPQHF. The CDR3 DNA sequence: TGCGCCAGCAGCTATTGGGGGGGCAATCAGCCCCAGCATTTT.

V gene TRBV6-4 combines with J gene TRBJ2-3; a possible D gene is TRBD1 (5 bases). The CDR3 runs 14 residues. Germline V CDR1 and CDR2: MRHNA, SNTAGT. Trimming pared 2 bases from V and 2 bases from J, leaving 8 bases between. The chain's CDR3 is CASSDRGHTDTQYF. CDR3 sequence (DNA): TGTGCCAGCAGTGACAGGGGTCACACAGATACGCAGTATTTT.

This clone was seen a handful of times. The chain couples TRBV27 to TRBJ1-5; D remains unclear. This CDR3 contains 16 residues. With 5 bases removed from V and 5 bases from J, the gap between germline ends came to 19 bases. Germline values: CDR1 MNHEY, CDR2 SMNVEV (reference sequence). The CDR3 loop is CASSPQREGWYQPQHF. CDR3 nucleotides: TGTGCCAGCAGTCCTCAGAGGGAGGGATGGTATCAGCCCCAGCATTTT.